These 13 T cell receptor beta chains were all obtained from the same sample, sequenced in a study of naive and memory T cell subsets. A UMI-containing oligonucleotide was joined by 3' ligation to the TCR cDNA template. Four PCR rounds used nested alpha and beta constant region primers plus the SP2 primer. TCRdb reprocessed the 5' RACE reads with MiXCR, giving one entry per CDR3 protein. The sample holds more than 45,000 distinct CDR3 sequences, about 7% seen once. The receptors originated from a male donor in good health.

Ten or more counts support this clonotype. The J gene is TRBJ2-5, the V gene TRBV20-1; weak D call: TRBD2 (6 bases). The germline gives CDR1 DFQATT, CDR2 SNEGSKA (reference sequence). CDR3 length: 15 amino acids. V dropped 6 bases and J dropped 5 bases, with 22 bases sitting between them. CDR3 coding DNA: TGCAGTGCAGGCCCGACAACGCGGGGTAGCGAGACCCAGTACTTC. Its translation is CSAGPTTRGSETQYF.

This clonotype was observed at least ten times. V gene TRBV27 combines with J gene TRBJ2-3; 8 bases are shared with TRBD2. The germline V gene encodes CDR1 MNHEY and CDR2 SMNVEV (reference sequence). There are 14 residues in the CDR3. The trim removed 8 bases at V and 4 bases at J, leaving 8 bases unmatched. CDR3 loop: CASSGGRPADTQYF. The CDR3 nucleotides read TGTGCCAGCTCGGGGGGGCGCCCCGCAGATACGCAGTATTTT.

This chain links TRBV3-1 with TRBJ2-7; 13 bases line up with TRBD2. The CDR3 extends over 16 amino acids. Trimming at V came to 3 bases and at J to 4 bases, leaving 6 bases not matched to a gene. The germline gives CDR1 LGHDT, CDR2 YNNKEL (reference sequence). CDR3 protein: CASSQAGTSGEYEQYF. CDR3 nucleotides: TGTGCCAGCAGCCAGGCTGGGACTAGCGGGGAATACGAGCAGTACTTC.

The CDR3 coding sequence is TGTGCCAGCAGCCAAGAAGGGACAGGGGTTCGGGATGAGCAGTTCTTC. Encoded protein: CASSQEGTGVRDEQFF. The chain joins TRBV3-1 to TRBJ2-1; 10 bases are a match to TRBD1. This CDR3 spans 16 amino acids. V was clipped by 0 bases and J by 8 bases; unmatched bases: 7. From germline, CDR1 is LGHDT and CDR2 YNNKEL (reference sequence).

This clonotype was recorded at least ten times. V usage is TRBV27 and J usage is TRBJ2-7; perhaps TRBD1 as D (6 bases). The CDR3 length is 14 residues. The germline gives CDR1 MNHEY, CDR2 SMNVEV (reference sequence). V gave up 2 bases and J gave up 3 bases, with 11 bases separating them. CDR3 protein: CASSLVAGDYEQYF. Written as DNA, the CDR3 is TGTGCCAGCAGTTTAGTGGCAGGGGACTACGAGCAGTACTTC.

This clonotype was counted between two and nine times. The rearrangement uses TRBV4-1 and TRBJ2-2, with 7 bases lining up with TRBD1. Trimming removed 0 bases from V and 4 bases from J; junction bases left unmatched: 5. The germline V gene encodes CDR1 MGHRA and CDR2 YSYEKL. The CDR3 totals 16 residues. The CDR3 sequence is CASSQDARGFTGELFF. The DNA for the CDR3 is TGCGCCAGCAGCCAAGATGCCAGGGGGTTCACCGGGGAGCTGTTTTTT.

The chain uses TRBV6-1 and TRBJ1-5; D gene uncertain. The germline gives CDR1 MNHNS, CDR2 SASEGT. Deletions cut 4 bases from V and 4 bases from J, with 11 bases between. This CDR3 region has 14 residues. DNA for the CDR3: TGTGCCAGCAGTGTGTATTATGAGAATCAGCCCCAGCATTTT. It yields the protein CASSVYYENQPQHF.

CDR3 amino acids: CASSESNRDRIGNTIYF. CDR3 coding DNA: TGTGCCAGCAGTGAGAGTAACCGGGACAGGATTGGAAACACCATATATTTT. V and J are TRBV6-1 and TRBJ1-3, with TRBD1 matching over 8 bases. This CDR3 region has 17 residues. V lost 3 bases and J lost 3; bases outside the gene matches: 10. Germline V gives CDR1 MNHNS, CDR2 SASEGT.

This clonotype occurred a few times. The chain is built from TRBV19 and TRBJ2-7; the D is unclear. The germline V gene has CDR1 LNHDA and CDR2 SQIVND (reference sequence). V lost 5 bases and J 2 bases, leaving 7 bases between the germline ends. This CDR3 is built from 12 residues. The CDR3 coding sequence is TGTGCCAGTAGTGTCAATACCTACGAGCAGTACTTC. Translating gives CASSVNTYEQYF.

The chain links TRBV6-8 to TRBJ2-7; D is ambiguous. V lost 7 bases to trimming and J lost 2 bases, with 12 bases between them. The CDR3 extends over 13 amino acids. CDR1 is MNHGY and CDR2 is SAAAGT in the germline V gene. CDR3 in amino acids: CASISEFTYEQYF. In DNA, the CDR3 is TGTGCCAGCATATCCGAGTTTACCTACGAGCAGTACTTC.

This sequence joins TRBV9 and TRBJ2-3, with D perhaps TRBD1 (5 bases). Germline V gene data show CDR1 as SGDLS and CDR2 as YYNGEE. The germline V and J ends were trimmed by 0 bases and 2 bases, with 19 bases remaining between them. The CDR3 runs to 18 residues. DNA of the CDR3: TGTGCCAGCAGCGTAGCAGGGTTGGGCCCCTCGACCACAGATACGCAGTATTTT. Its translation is CASSVAGLGPSTTDTQYF.

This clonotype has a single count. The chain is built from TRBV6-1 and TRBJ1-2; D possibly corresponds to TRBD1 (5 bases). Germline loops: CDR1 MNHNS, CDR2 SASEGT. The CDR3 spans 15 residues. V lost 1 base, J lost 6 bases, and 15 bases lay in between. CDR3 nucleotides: TGTGCCAGCAGTGAAGAAGGGGCAGGGCTCCATGGCTACACCTTC. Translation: CASSEEGAGLHGYTF.

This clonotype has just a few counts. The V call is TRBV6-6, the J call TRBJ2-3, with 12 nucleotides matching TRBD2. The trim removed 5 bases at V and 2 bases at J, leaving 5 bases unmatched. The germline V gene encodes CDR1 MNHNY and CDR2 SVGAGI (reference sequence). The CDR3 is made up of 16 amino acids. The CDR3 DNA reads TGTGCCAGCAGTCCCTGGACTAGCGGGACCACAGATACGCAGTATTTT. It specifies CASSPWTSGTTDTQYF.